A selection of T cell receptor beta chains follows, all from one sample in a study of beta chain features in type 1 diabetes. Measured with immunoSEQ multiplex PCR; TCRdb has only the in-frame clones, and not every one. The table shows hundreds of thousands of clones, with about an eighth occurring only once. The sequencing sample was made of naive CD4+ T cells from blood. These receptors came from a man aged 18 to 30 with type 1 diabetes. The CDR3 runs from the conserved cysteine through the conserved F or W. D genes are given only for firm matches. Size tells how often a clone was seen (once, few, many) or the class of an expanded clone, and some rows leave it out.

TRBV6-5	few	-	TRBJ1-2	14	TGTGCCAGCAGTTACTTCTCCGCTCACTATGGCTACACCTTC	CASSYFSAHYGYTF
TRBV7-3	-	TRBD1	TRBJ2-7	14	TGTGCCAGCAGCCAACTCGGGACAGCCTACGAGCAGTACTTC	CASSQLGTAYEQYF
TRBV5-1	-	-	TRBJ2-3	15	TGCGCCAGCAGCTTGGGAGGCAGAGACACAGATACGCAGTATTTT	CASSLGGRDTDTQYF
TRBV27	-	-	TRBJ1-1	16	TGTGCCAGCAGTCAATTACCTGGCAGCTTACACACTGAAGCTTTCTTT	CASSQLPGSLHTEAFF
TRBV21-1	-	-	TRBJ2-7	15	TGTGCCAGCAACAACCGACAGGGGGCTACAAGTGAGCAGTACTTC	CASNNRQGATSEQYF
TRBV6-1	few	-	TRBJ1-1	13	TGTGCCAGCAGTGAGTTGAGGAACACTGAAGCTTTCTTT	CASSELRNTEAFF
TRBV9	many	-	TRBJ2-6	13	TGTGCCAGCAGCGTAGCTGGGGCCAACGTCCTGACTTTC	CASSVAGANVLTF
TRBV27	few	-	TRBJ1-6	16	TGTGCCAGCAGTTCCGGGGTGGGACGGTATAATTCACCCCTCCACTTT	CASSSGVGRYNSPLHF
TRBV7-2	-	-	TRBJ2-1	13	TGTGCCAGCAGGAAGGGACGGTTCAATGAGCAGTTCTTC	CASRKGRFNEQFF
TRBV29-1	few	-	TRBJ2-3	12	TGCAGCGTTGATACAGACACAGATACGCAGTATTTT	CSVDTDTDTQYF
TRBV29-1	few	TRBD1	TRBJ1-4	15	TGCAGCGTTCCCGGGACAGGAGCAACTAATGAAAAACTGTTTTTT	CSVPGTGATNEKLFF
TRBV27	-	-	TRBJ1-2	15	TGTGCCAGCAGTCCATACAGGAACCCCAACTATGGCTACACCTTC	CASSPYRNPNYGYTF
TRBV20-1	few	-	TRBJ2-1	10	TGCAGTGCTAGTAAGTCTGAGCAGTTCTTC	CSASKSEQFF
TRBV19	few	-	TRBJ2-1	13	TGTGCCAGTAGTAACACTGTGTACAATGAGCAGTTCTTC	CASSNTVYNEQFF
TRBV30	-	-	TRBJ1-3	12	TGTGCCTGCCGGGACTCTGGAAACACCATATATTTT	CACRDSGNTIYF
TRBV18	-	-	TRBJ1-3	15	TGTGCCAGCTCACCGCGGCAGGCCTCTGGAAACACCATATATTTT	CASSPRQASGNTIYF
TRBV6-5	few	-	TRBJ2-1	11	TGTGCCAGCAGTTACGGGGTAGAGCAGTTCTTC	CASSYGVEQFF
TRBV9	-	-	TRBJ2-7	16	TGTGCCAGCAGTACTTCTCAGGGACCTCGCACCTACGAGCAGTACTTC	CASSTSQGPRTYEQYF
TRBV14	few	TRBD1	TRBJ2-6	18	TGTGCCAGCAGCCCAATTGGGACAGGGAACTCTGGGGCCAACGTCCTGACTTTC	CASSPIGTGNSGANVLTF
TRBV13	few	TRBD1	TRBJ1-2	15	TGTGCCAGCAGTCAGACAGGGGGCTCGGGGTATGGCTACACCTTC	CASSQTGGSGYGYTF
TRBV19	-	TRBD1	TRBJ1-1	14	TGTGCCAGTAGACCGAGGACAGGGGCGACTGAAGCTTTCTTT	CASRPRTGATEAFF
TRBV29-1	-	-	TRBJ2-2	13	TGCAGCGTTGGGGGGCTGAACACCGGGGAGCTGTTTTTT	CSVGGLNTGELFF
TRBV5-4	-	TRBD1	TRBJ2-7	14	TGTGCCAGCAGCTTTGGACAGGGTTCCTACGAGCAGTACTTC	CASSFGQGSYEQYF
TRBV2	few	TRBD1	TRBJ1-2	15	TGTGCCAGCAGTGCTACAGGGGGAAGAAACTATGGCTACACCTTC	CASSATGGRNYGYTF
TRBV15	-	TRBD1	TRBJ2-7	14	TGTGCCACCAGCAGGGACAGGGGAAGGTACGAGCAGTACTTC	CATSRDRGRYEQYF
TRBV30	-	-	TRBJ1-6	13	TGTGCCCGCAGCGACAGGAGCGGTTCACCCCTCCACTTT	CARSDRSGSPLHF
TRBV6-5	-	-	TRBJ2-7	13	TGTGCCAGCAGTTACTCGGGGAGCTACGAGCAGTACTTC	CASSYSGSYEQYF
TRBV7-6	once	TRBD1	TRBJ2-7	17	TGTGCCAGCAGCTCCCAAGGAGTTCGGGGCAGGGGGTACGAGCAGTACTTC	CASSSQGVRGRGYEQYF
TRBV6-5	-	-	TRBJ2-6	15	TGTGCCAGCAGTGCCCTGCTGTCTGGGGCCAACGTCCTGACTTTC	CASSALLSGANVLTF
TRBV7-2	few	TRBD2	TRBJ2-1	14	TGTGCCAGCAAGGTAGCGGGAGTGTCGAATGAGCAGTTCTTC	CASKVAGVSNEQFF
TRBV4-2	-	-	TRBJ1-6	14	TGTGCCAGCAGCCCCCATGGGAGGGATTCACCCCTCCACTTT	CASSPHGRDSPLHF
TRBV6-1	few	-	TRBJ2-5	15	TGTGCCAGCAGTTCGCTAATCGGGACCCAAGAGACCCAGTACTTC	CASSSLIGTQETQYF
TRBV2	-	-	TRBJ2-7	11	TGTGCCAGCAGTTTCACCGGGACCCTCTACTTC	CASSFTGTLYF
TRBV30	few	-	TRBJ2-7	12	TGTGCCTGGAGTATGGGATCTTACGAGCAGTACTTC	CAWSMGSYEQYF
TRBV2	few	-	TRBJ1-5	13	TGTGCCAGCAACCAGGGTCCCGATCAGCCCCAGCATTTT	CASNQGPDQPQHF
TRBV18	few	TRBD1	TRBJ1-1	15	TGTGCCAGCTCATCAACGGGACAGGGATACACTGAAGCTTTCTTT	CASSSTGQGYTEAFF
TRBV18	few	TRBD1	TRBJ2-1	15	TGTGCCAGCTCAGGTACGGACAGGGTGAACAATGAGCAGTTCTTC	CASSGTDRVNNEQFF
TRBV7-2	few	TRBD2	TRBJ2-1	14	TGTGCCAGCAGCCTCGCGGCGGGAGGGAATGAGCAGTTCTTC	CASSLAAGGNEQFF
TRBV7-9	few	TRBD1	TRBJ1-1	16	TGTGCCAGCAGGGATAGGCCAGGGGGCTCTGGCGGTGAAGCTTTCTTT	CASRDRPGGSGGEAFF
TRBV28	few	-	TRBJ2-7	15	TGTGCCAGCAGCTCCGGCGGGACAGACTCCTACGAGCAGTACTTC	CASSSGGTDSYEQYF
TRBV5-1	-	-	TRBJ2-3	12	TGCGCCAGCAGCGAACCCCCAGATACGCAGTATTTT	CASSEPPDTQYF
TRBV2	-	-	TRBJ2-2	14	TGTGCCAGCAGTGGACAGTTGAACACCGGGGAGCTGTTTTTT	CASSGQLNTGELFF
TRBV30	-	-	TRBJ1-1	13	TGTGCCTGGAGTTCAACGGGTTTGACTGAAGCTTTCTTT	CAWSSTGLTEAFF
TRBV19	-	-	TRBJ1-2	15	TGTGCCAGTACCCCTGGACTTCTATACCTCTATGGCTACACCTTC	CASTPGLLYLYGYTF
TRBV2	few	TRBD1	TRBJ2-5	14	TGTGCCAGCAGTGAAGATCAGGGGGTCGAGACCCAGTACTTC	CASSEDQGVETQYF
TRBV14	few	TRBD1	TRBJ2-5	14	TGTGCCAGCAGCCAAAGACAGGGGCGGGAGACCCAGTACTTC	CASSQRQGRETQYF
TRBV29-1	few	TRBD1	TRBJ1-2	14	TGCAGCGTATGGCCGGGACAGTCCTACTATGGCTACACCTTC	CSVWPGQSYYGYTF
TRBV5-6	few	-	TRBJ1-2	12	TGTGCCAGCAGCTTGGACAGTGAAGGCTACACCTTC	CASSLDSEGYTF
TRBV28	few	TRBD1	TRBJ2-6	17	TGTGCCAGCAGACCGGGACAGGGACACTCTGGGGCCAACGTCCTGACTTTC	CASRPGQGHSGANVLTF
TRBV5-6	-	-	TRBJ1-1	15	TGTGCCAGCAGCTACCGGGACTACAGTGTAACTGAAGCTTTCTTT	CASSYRDYSVTEAFF
TRBV5-1	-	TRBD1	TRBJ2-7	13	TGCGCCAGCAGCTTGGAACAGGGGGTAGAGCAGTACTTC	CASSLEQGVEQYF
TRBV30	-	-	TRBJ1-4	13	TGTGCTTGCACCGGGAGCACCGATGAAAAACTGTTTTTT	CACTGSTDEKLFF
TRBV23-1	-	-	TRBJ2-3	16	TGCGCCAGCAGTACCAGACCGGTGGCTAGCACAGATACGCAGTATTTT	CASSTRPVASTDTQYF